Presented here are 14 T cell receptor beta chains from one specimen sequenced in a study of T cells in Graves' hyperthyroidism and ophthalmopathy. Researchers amplified the TCR beta CDR3 regions from RNA transcripts. When the TCR CDR3 underwent first-round RT-PCR, the HTBI primer set was used. MiXCR was run by TCRdb on the multiplex PCR reads, yielding one entry per CDR3 protein. The sample holds about 610,000 distinct CDR3 sequences, 15% to 20% seen once. Sequencing used blood. These TCRs come from a woman between 40 and 50 years old with Graves' ophthalmopathy.

The chain combines TRBV12-3 or TRBV12-4 with TRBJ2-3, with D unresolved. V was clipped by 1 base and J by 7 bases, with 15 bases between them. The CDR3 is made up of 15 amino acids. In DNA form, the CDR3 reads TGTGCCAGCAGTTTAGGGAGATCGGGTTTGCATACGCAGTATTTT. Its protein is CASSLGRSGLHTQYF.

This clonotype was recorded many times. This chain links TRBV2 with TRBJ1-3; maybe TRBD1 (5 bases). Germline V gene sequence: CDR1 SNHLY, CDR2 FYNNEI. Trimming shortened V by 6 bases and J by 2 bases, and 14 bases separated the two germline ends. This CDR3 comprises 15 residues. Here the CDR3 DNA reads TGTGCCAGCAGCCCGAGAAGGGGAACTGGAAACACCATATATTTT. Translated, it gives CASSPRRGTGNTIYF.

This clonotype was counted many times. The chain links TRBV12-3 or TRBV12-4 to TRBJ2-1; 9 bases agree with TRBD2. The CDR3 extends over 16 amino acids. Trimming at V came to 6 bases and at J to 1 base, leaving 7 bases not matched to a gene. This CDR3 reads CASRRNSGSSYNEQFF. Written as DNA, the CDR3 is TGTGCCAGCAGAAGGAATAGCGGGAGTTCCTACAATGAGCAGTTCTTC.

This clonotype appeared a single time. The gene calls are TRBV6-2 or TRBV6-3 and TRBJ1-2; D gene uncertain. The ends were cut back, 0 bases at V and 2 bases at J, with 7 bases in the middle. CDR3 length: 14 residues. Germline V gene data show CDR1 as MNHEY and CDR2 as SVGEGT. The CDR3 here is CASSYSRFNYGYTF. The CDR3 DNA reads as TGTGCCAGCAGTTACTCGCGCTTCAACTATGGCTACACCTTC.

Notes on this clonotype: One junction end does not reproduce the germline sequence, and a read error may be involved. V gene TRBV7-7 combines with J gene TRBJ1-1, with 11 bases aligning to TRBD1. This CDR3 is 16 amino acids long. Germline values: CDR1 SSHAT, CDR2 FNYEAQ (reference sequence). The CDR3 loop is CASSSGTGGMNTEAFF. CDR3 nucleotide sequence: TGTGCTAGCAGTTCCGGGACAGGGGGTATGAACACTGAAGCTTTCTTT.

This clonotype was detected many times. The chain has TRBV19 and TRBJ2-3; D is perhaps TRBD1 or TRBD2 (5 bases each). CDR1 is LNHDA and CDR2 is SQIVND in the germline V gene (reference sequence). The CDR3 runs 14 residues. V was trimmed by 5 bases and J by 6 bases, leaving 15 bases between them. The CDR3 DNA follows: TGTGCCAGTAGTCGAAGGCAGGGAGAGGATACGCAGTATTTT. Protein product: CASSRRQGEDTQYF.

Ten or more counts support this clonotype. The chain employs TRBV11-2 and TRBJ2-7, with 7 bases matching TRBD2. Losses at the gene ends were 5 bases for V and 6 bases for J; bases not matched to a gene: 19. The CDR3 extends over 17 amino acids. The germline V gene encodes CDR1 SGHAT and CDR2 FQNNGV. CDR3 coding DNA: TGTGCCAGCAGCCCGGGGAGCGGGGCCACCGCCCTCAGCGAGCAGTACTTC. Its translation: CASSPGSGATALSEQYF.

This clonotype was observed at least ten times. The chain links TRBV27 to TRBJ2-7; TRBD2 aligns across 9 bases. This CDR3 comprises 15 residues. The V gene's germline CDR1 is MNHEY and CDR2 SMNVEV (reference sequence). V trimming: 5 bases; J trimming: 5 bases; junction bases outside the gene matches: 10. CDR3 loop: CASSIAGGAIHEQYF. The CDR3 nucleotides read TGTGCCAGCAGTATTGCGGGAGGGGCCATTCACGAGCAGTACTTC.

J is TRBJ1-2 and V is TRBV20-1, with D perhaps TRBD1 (6 bases). CDR3 size: 18 residues. Germline CDR1 DFQATT, CDR2 SNEGSKA (reference sequence). The V gene lost 6 bases and the J gene lost 4 bases, with 30 bases spanning the gap. The CDR3 loop reads CSAEREIPETGGFYGYTF. As DNA, the CDR3 is TGCAGTGCCGAACGCGAGATCCCCGAGACAGGCGGGTTCTATGGCTACACCTTC.

The chain has TRBV6-5 and TRBJ1-4, with D hard to call. V gave up 0 bases and J gave up 8 bases, with 16 bases separating them. Germline V gene data show CDR1 as MNHEY and CDR2 as SVGAGI. The CDR3 is 16 amino acids. Written as DNA, the CDR3 is TGTGCCAGCAGTTACTCGAACAGCCCCGCCGAGGAAAAACTGTTTTTT. Encoded protein: CASSYSNSPAEEKLFF.

This clonotype was seen repeatedly, ten times or more. The chain couples TRBV20-1 to TRBJ1-5; D is ambiguous. Trimming pared 2 bases from V and 0 bases from J, leaving 5 bases between. The CDR3 has 13 amino acids. From germline, CDR1 is DFQATT and CDR2 SNEGSKA (reference sequence). This CDR3 reads CSARSVSNQPQHF. The CDR3 DNA reads as TGCAGTGCTAGATCTGTTAGCAATCAGCCCCAGCATTTT.

Many counts were recorded for this clonotype. This sequence joins TRBV11-2 and TRBJ2-5; the match to TRBD1 covers 7 bases. The CDR3 runs to 15 residues. The V and J ends lost 6 bases and 0 bases, in that order; junction bases with no gene match: 7. Per the germline V gene, CDR1 is SGHAT and CDR2 is FQNNGV. The CDR3 bases are TGTGCCAGCAGTCCCGGGACAGAGGACCAAGAGACCCAGTACTTC. The encoded protein is CASSPGTEDQETQYF.

V gene TRBV5-5 combines with J gene TRBJ2-6; D uncertain. There are 17 residues in the CDR3. V shed 0 bases and J shed 1 base, with 11 bases lying between them. CDR1 and CDR2 (germline): SGHKS, YYEKEE (reference sequence). CDR3 sequence (DNA): TGTGCCAGCAGCTTGGAGGGAATATCTTCTGGGGCCAACGTCCTGACTTTC. Protein sequence: CASSLEGISSGANVLTF.

This clonotype was seen at least ten times. The V and J genes are TRBV7-2 and TRBJ2-2; TRBD2 matches 9 bases. This CDR3 is built from 14 residues. V dropped 10 bases and J dropped 7; count of bases not matched to a gene: 10. CDR1 and CDR2 from the germline V gene are SGHTA and FQGNSA. The CDR3 is CAIGLARRDGELFF. The CDR3 DNA reads as TGTGCCATAGGACTAGCGCGAAGGGACGGGGAGCTGTTTTTT. Together with reference TRBV7-2 and TRBJ2-2, the CDR3 gives the full variable domain: GAGVSQSPSNKVTEKGKDVELRCDPISGHTALYWYRQSLGQGLEFLIYFQGNSAPDKSGLPSDRFSAERTGGSVSTLTIQRTQQEDSAVYLCAIGLARRDGELFFGEGSRLTVL.